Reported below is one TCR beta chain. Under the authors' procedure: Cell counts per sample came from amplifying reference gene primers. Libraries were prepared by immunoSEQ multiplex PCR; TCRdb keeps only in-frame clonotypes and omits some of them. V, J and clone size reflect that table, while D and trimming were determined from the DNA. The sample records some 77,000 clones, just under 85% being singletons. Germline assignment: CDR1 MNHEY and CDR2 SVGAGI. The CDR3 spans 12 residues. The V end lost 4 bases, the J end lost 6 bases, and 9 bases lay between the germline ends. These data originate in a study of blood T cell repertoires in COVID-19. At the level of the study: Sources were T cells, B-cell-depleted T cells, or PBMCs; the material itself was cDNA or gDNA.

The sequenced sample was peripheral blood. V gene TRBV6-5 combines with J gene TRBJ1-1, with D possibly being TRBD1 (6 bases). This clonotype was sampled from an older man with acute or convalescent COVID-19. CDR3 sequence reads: CASSSTGPEAFF. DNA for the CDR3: TGTGCCAGCAGTTCTACAGGGCCTGAAGCTTTCTTT.